Shown below are 16 T cell receptor beta chains from a single sample sequenced in a study of graft-versus-host responses after intestinal transplantation. Measured with immunoSEQ multiplex PCR; TCRdb has only the in-frame clones, and not every one. The repertoire holds about 9,600 clones, 75% to 90% seen once, with 4% to 6.5% in the top ten. Intraepithelial plus lamina propria lymphocytes were released by processing graft tissue. The specimen was ileum tissue, collected approximately 700 days after intestinal transplantation. These receptors were collected from a human patient who received an intestinal transplant, so some T cells may come from the graft donor.

The genes are TRBV6-6 and TRBJ1-5; D gene unclear. This CDR3 contains 13 residues. V was trimmed by 6 bases and J by 4 bases, leaving 10 bases between them. Germline CDR1 MNHNY, CDR2 SVGAGI (reference sequence). The CDR3 bases are TGTGCCAGCAGCCCTCAAGGTAATCAGCCCCAGCATTTT. It codes for CASSPQGNQPQHF.

The chain couples TRBV7-3 to TRBJ2-7, with 11 positions matching TRBD1. V was pared by 2 bases and J by 4 bases, with 4 bases of the junction left unmatched. Germline CDR1 and CDR2: SGHTA and FQGTGA. This CDR3 comprises 15 residues. The DNA for the CDR3 is TGTGCCAGCAGCTTAGGACAGGGGGCAGGTTACGAGCAGTACTTC. Amino acids: CASSLGQGAGYEQYF.

The rearrangement uses TRBV11-2 and TRBJ2-1; a possible D gene is TRBD2 (5 bases). Per germline, CDR1 SGHAT and CDR2 FQNNGV. Between the trimmed V and J ends, which lost 5 bases and 2 bases, there was a span of 13 bases. The length of the CDR3 is 15 residues. CDR3 sequence reads: CASSPLGSPYNEQFF. DNA of the CDR3: TGTGCCAGCAGCCCACTTGGGAGTCCCTACAATGAGCAGTTCTTC.

Only one count was recorded for this clone. The rearrangement links TRBV6-9 to TRBJ2-7, with 11 nucleotides matching TRBD1. Trimming took 3 bases from V and 3 from J; bases not matched to a gene: 1. CDR1 MNHGY and CDR2 SVAAGI come from the germline V gene. The CDR3 is made up of 14 amino acids. CDR3 protein: CASSYGTGGYEQYF. CDR3 DNA: TGTGCCAGCAGTTACGGGACAGGGGGCTACGAGCAGTACTTC.

V usage is TRBV27 and J usage is TRBJ1-4; D might be TRBD1 (5 bases). The V end was cut by 1 base, the J end by 4 bases, with 10 bases between. The CDR3 contains 15 residues. Per germline, CDR1 MNHEY and CDR2 SMNVEV (reference sequence). Here the CDR3 reads CASSLLGEGNEKLFF. CDR3 bases: TGTGCCAGCAGTTTATTGGGGGAAGGTAATGAAAAACTGTTTTTT.

The chain uses TRBV7-4 and TRBJ1-4; unclear D gene. Germline values: CDR1 SGHVT, CDR2 SQSDAQ. V lost 0 bases and J 3 bases, leaving 14 bases between the germline ends. The CDR3 has 17 residues. CDR3 nucleotide sequence: TGTGCCAGCAGCTTAGCGGCGGGTGCCGCTTCTAATGAAAAACTGTTTTTT. Amino acid sequence: CASSLAAGAASNEKLFF.

V and J are TRBV7-2 and TRBJ2-2; 12 bases fit TRBD2. The CDR3 is 15 amino acids. Germline V gene lookup returns CDR1 SGHTA and CDR2 FQGNSA. After removal of 5 bases from V and 5 bases from J, the junction contained 3 bases not matched to a gene. CDR3 sequence (DNA): TGTGCCAGCAGCCCCGGGACTAGCGGGACCGGGGAGCTGTTTTTT. Its protein product is CASSPGTSGTGELFF.

This clone was seen once. The chain couples TRBV6-6 to TRBJ1-1; 10 bases map to TRBD1. Germline assignment: CDR1 MNHNY and CDR2 SVGAGI (reference sequence). CDR3 size: 14 residues. Unmatched junction bases numbered 7, after V lost 2 bases and J lost 10 bases. This chain's CDR3 is CASSYEGQGLGAFF. CDR3 DNA: TGTGCCAGCAGTTACGAGGGACAGGGGCTTGGAGCTTTCTTT.

CDR3 amino acids: CASSSDQVEFF. In DNA form, the CDR3 reads TGTGCCAGCAGCTCCGACCAGGTGGAGTTCTTC. This chain connects TRBV11-2 to TRBJ2-1; D is uncertain. CDR3 length: 11 amino acids. CDR1 SGHAT and CDR2 FQNNGV come from the germline V gene. V was trimmed by 4 bases and J by 14 bases, leaving 12 bases between them.

This clone showed up just once. The rearrangement uses TRBV6-5 and TRBJ1-1; D is perhaps TRBD1 (5 bases). V was pared by 2 bases and J by 0 bases, with 13 bases between. The germline V gene has CDR1 MNHEY and CDR2 SVGAGI. The CDR3 contains 16 residues. CDR3 coding DNA: TGTGCCAGCAGTTACACCCGGGCAGGGATGAACACTGAAGCTTTCTTT. This sequence encodes CASSYTRAGMNTEAFF.

This chain connects TRBV30 to TRBJ2-7, with TRBD1 identical over 10 bases. The germline V gene has CDR1 GTSNPN and CDR2 SVGIG (reference sequence). This CDR3 is 15 amino acids long. V trimming: 2 bases; J trimming: 4 bases; junction bases outside the gene matches: 8. CDR3 region: CAWSTTDRGRYEQYF. The CDR3 DNA reads as TGTGCCTGGAGTACCACAGACAGGGGGCGGTACGAGCAGTACTTC. Complete variable domain (other parts from reference TRBV30 and TRBJ2-7): SQTIHQWPATLVQPVGSPLSLECTVEGTSNPNLYWYRQAAGRGLQLLFYSVGIGQISSEVPQNLSASRPQDRQFILSSKKLLLSDSGFYLCAWSTTDRGRYEQYFGPGTRLTVT.

This clone was counted only a few times. The V and J genes are TRBV18 and TRBJ1-4; TRBD1 matches 7 bases. CDR3 size: 14 residues. Germline V gene sequence: CDR1 KGHSH, CDR2 LQKENI. V dropped 2 bases and J dropped 7; count of bases not matched to a gene: 4. CDR3 in amino acids: CASSPGTVAEKLFF. CDR3 DNA sequence: TGTGCCAGCTCACCAGGGACAGTGGCTGAAAAACTGTTTTTT.

The V call is TRBV5-4, the J call TRBJ2-5; D perhaps matches TRBD1 (5 bases). The V end was cut by 6 bases, the J end by 4 bases, with 16 bases between. CDR3 length: 14 amino acids. Germline CDR1 reads SGHNT; CDR2 reads YYREEE (reference sequence). The CDR3 reads CASKQAGLVETQYF. The CDR3 DNA sequence: TGTGCCAGCAAACAGGCCGGGTTAGTAGAGACCCAGTACTTC.

This clone was found once. V is TRBV21-1 and J is TRBJ2-3; no check of the table's D call, TRBD2, against the DNA was made. TRBV21-1 corresponds to a pseudogene. The CDR3 extends over 16 amino acids. The CDR3 spells CASSKSTSIPTDTQYF. The CDR3 DNA sequence: TGTGCCAGCAGCAAATCTACGTCGATCCCCACAGATACGCAGTATTTT.

V usage is TRBV2 and J usage is TRBJ2-7, with D perhaps matching TRBD2 (6 bases). Trimming took 7 bases from V and 5 from J, leaving 15 bases between them. The CDR3 runs 13 residues. Germline V gene sequence: CDR1 SNHLY, CDR2 FYNNEI. The CDR3 here is CASTALRDDEQYF. CDR3 nucleotide sequence: TGTGCCAGCACCGCACTGCGGGATGACGAGCAGTACTTC.

This clone was seen only a few times. The V gene is TRBV28, the J gene TRBJ1-2, with TRBD1 identical over 10 bases. V shed 6 bases, J shed 2 bases, and the junction held 9 bases outside the gene matches. CDR3 size: 16 residues. Germline CDR1 reads MDHEN; CDR2 reads SYDVKM. Here the CDR3 reads CASRSPSGQGNYGYTF. The DNA for the CDR3 is TGTGCCAGCAGGTCCCCTTCGGGACAGGGGAACTATGGCTACACCTTC.